The sequence of this T cell receptor (beta chain) was determined in a study of molecular identifiers for immune sequencing clone quantification (dated by TCRdb to the late 2010s). With regard to the full study: For a replicate experiment, RNA from around 20,000 or 100,000 naive CD8 T cells was divided into five aliquots, of which four were sequenced. CD8 T cells were used in a methods study to benchmark molecular-identifier clustering-based TCR repertoire sequencing (MIDCIRS) and TCR RNA copy counting.

Libraries were built with PCR. For sequencing, a NextSeq 500 was employed. Preparation of bulk TCR libraries followed a previously described approach, with the TCR primers listed in Table S5. The Qiagen AllPrep DNA/RNA kit was used to purify total RNA. Before analysis, reads from multiple sequencing runs of the same library were pooled. The authors processed their data as follows. Reads were retained only if the reads had an exact TCR constant sequence, and the retained reads were trimmed to 150 nt and grouped according to their 12-nt molecular barcodes. Reads in each barcode group were sub-clustered using a 15% Levenshtein threshold, and a quality-weighted consensus sequence was built for each RNA molecule. Non-functional sequences were excluded, and lower-count sequences lying one edit away from another sequence were also excluded. Based on a fit of two negative binomial distributions, barcode sub-clusters having less than 20% of the maximum read count were discarded. Using fastp at Q25 and MiXCR, TCRdb reprocessed the public reads and kept productive beta chains. When rows share a CDR3 protein, they turn into one entry using the most common DNA and genes. The V and J calls and clone size come from TCRdb's table, not from the authors' own analysis. The sample contains some 91,000 distinct CDR3 sequences, roughly a quarter of them found a single time. Approximately 0.91% of the sample is held by the ten biggest clonotypes.

Counted from cysteine to phenylalanine, this CDR3 has 16 amino acids. The CDR3 DNA has 48 bases and is translated from base 1. According to the germline V gene, CDR1 reads SQVTM and CDR2 reads ANQGSEA. V trim: 5 bases; J trim: 3 bases; unmatched bases: 13. Libraries of naive CD8 T cells were generated from roughly 21,000 to 960,000 sorted cells, with 10%, 30% or 50% of the purified RNA used. Naive CD8 T cells, defined as CD8+CD4-CCR7+CD45RA+, were FACS-sorted into RLT Plus buffer on a BD FACSAria II. To test detection sensitivity, Jurkat RNA equivalent to over 8 TCR copies was spiked into samples of roughly 19,000-1,000,000 naive CD8 T cells. Enrichment of CD8 T cells was done with RosetteSep CD8+ T Cell Enrichment Cocktail plus Ficoll-Paque, and ACK red cell lysis came afterward. Regarding this clonotype: It has no known antigen specificity. Base qualities are not at hand, and no much larger clone is one base apart.

Summary of the overall study and its limitations: When barcode sub-clustering was left out, chimeric consensus sequences inflated TCR diversity, with chimeras reaching as high as 47%. Modeling estimated 2.5 to 3.5 recovered TCR RNA copies per cell, compared with roughly 10 by digital PCR, which implies about 30% capture efficiency. Clones above 20 RNA copies held over 98% of molecules in CMV-specific effector cells but under 1% in naive cells. The sizes of highly expanded clones could end up underestimated when identical TCR molecules share a barcode. Spiked-in Jurkat TCR RNA equivalent to a single cell was reported to be detectable even among 800,000 to 1,000,000 naive CD8 T cells. The naive libraries included spiked-in Jurkat TCR RNA (roughly 9 copies' worth), and this RNA is not part of the donor repertoire.

In this chain, TRBV29-1 is recombined with TRBJ2-3; TRBD2 aligns with 8 central bases. This TCR derives from a human donor in good health. Some libraries in this study had Jurkat cell RNA spiked in. Material for sequencing was naive CD8+ T cells from blood, with Jurkat cell RNA spiked in. The cell subset or site tag for this specimen amounts to: FACS-sorted CD8+CD4-CCR7+CD45RA+ naive T cells. The CDR3 region reads CSVHIVGGGWTDTQYF. At the DNA level, the sequence is TGCAGCGTTCACATCGTCGGGGGGGGTTGGACAGATACGCAGTATTTT.